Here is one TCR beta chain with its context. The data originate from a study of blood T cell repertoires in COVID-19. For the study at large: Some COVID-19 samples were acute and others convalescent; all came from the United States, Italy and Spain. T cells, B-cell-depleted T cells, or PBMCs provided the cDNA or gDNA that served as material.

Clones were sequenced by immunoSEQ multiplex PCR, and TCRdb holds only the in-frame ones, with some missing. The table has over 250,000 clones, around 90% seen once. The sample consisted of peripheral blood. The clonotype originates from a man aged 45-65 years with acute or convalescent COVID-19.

The CDR3 sequence: CATTGQGASQPQHF. In DNA, the CDR3 is TGTGCCACCACAGGGCAGGGGGCCTCTCAGCCCCAGCATTTT. The genes are TRBV24-1 and TRBJ1-5; 8 nucleotides match TRBD1. The CDR3 covers 14 residues. CDR1 and CDR2 from the germline V gene are KGHDR and SFDVKD. After removal of 8 bases from V and 6 bases from J, the junction contained 8 bases not matched to a gene.